Listed below are T cell receptor beta chains from one sample, sequenced in a study of PD-L1 blockade in urothelial cancer. The method was immunoSEQ multiplex PCR; TCRdb's version includes in-frame clones alone and lacks a portion of them. In the table there are 40,000 or so clones, 91% of which are singletons. Source: PBMCs, taken around atezolizumab (anti-PD-L1) treatment. These receptors were taken from an older woman with urothelial cancer. Both conserved end residues are part of each CDR3. A D gene is named only where the DNA matches it firmly. The size entry is marked missing in some rows and otherwise reads once, few, many or a size class.

V	length	size	D	CDR3
TRBV28	15	-	-	CASSSPQTGANVLTF
TRBV4-2	19	-	-	CASSQVVVGLGPSTDTQYF
TRBV15	15	-	TRBD2	CATSTGTSGSYEQYF
TRBV28	18	-	TRBD2	CASSSTPRLAGGQETQYF
TRBV5-6	16	-	-	CASSLWHARGQNIQYF
TRBV4-1	15	-	-	CASSLNPGLPPEAFF
TRBV7-9	13	once	TRBD1	CASSLGTGLEQYF
TRBV11-1	15	-	-	CASSPSTGAKNIQYF
TRBV4-2	16	-	TRBD1	CASSQDEGQVIDEQYF
TRBV29-1	14	-	-	CSVESRQSTDTQYF
TRBV6-5	14	-	-	CASSYQRGRTEAFF
TRBV2	19	-	TRBD1	CASSERGPGGGATNEKLFF
TRBV11-2	17	-	TRBD1	CASRPGTGKRGTDTQYF
TRBV9	14	-	-	CASSVDRLNTEAFF